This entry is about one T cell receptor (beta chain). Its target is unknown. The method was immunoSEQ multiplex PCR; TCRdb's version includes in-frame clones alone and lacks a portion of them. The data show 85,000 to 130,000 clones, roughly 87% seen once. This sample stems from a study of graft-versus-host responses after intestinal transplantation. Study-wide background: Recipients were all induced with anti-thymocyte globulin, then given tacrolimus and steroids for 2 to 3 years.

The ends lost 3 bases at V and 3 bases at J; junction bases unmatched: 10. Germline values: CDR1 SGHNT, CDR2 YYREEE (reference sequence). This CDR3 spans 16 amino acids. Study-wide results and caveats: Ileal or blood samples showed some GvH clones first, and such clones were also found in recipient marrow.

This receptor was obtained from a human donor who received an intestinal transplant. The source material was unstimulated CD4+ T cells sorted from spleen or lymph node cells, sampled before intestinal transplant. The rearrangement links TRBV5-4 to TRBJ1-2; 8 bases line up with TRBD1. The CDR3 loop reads CASSSTGQGGDYGYTF. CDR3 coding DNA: TGTGCCAGCAGCTCAACCGGACAGGGTGGAGACTATGGCTACACCTTC.